This T cell receptor (beta chain) was identified during a study of cytomegalovirus exposure and HLA in healthy donors (dated by TCRdb to about 2017). Describing the broader study: An earlier analysis of more than 550 of the donors reported roughly 300 Gb of sequence data and around 110 million unique TCR beta sequences obtained from around 180 million T cells. Every discovery cohort repertoire had been produced on one sequencing platform. The study used immunosequencing to profile the T cell repertoires of more than 650 subjects and linked those repertoires to cytomegalovirus serostatus. A later analysis re-examined previously published TCR beta repertoires from about 670 donors and added high-resolution HLA genotyping to investigate patterns of TCR occurrence. In the later analysis, no new phenotypic data were used to find candidate immune exposures; instead, reliance was placed on TCR beta sequences and their occurrence across donors. HLA typing included class I and class II loci at four-digit resolution. To predict cytomegalovirus infection status, the study combined high-throughput TCR immunosequencing, statistical association of individual TCRs with disease status, and machine learning. On average, roughly 240,000 unique TCR beta nucleotide sequences were sequenced per donor among several hundred genotyped donors of the cohort, with 15% to 20% of those sequences being non-productive. About 320 gigabases of sequencing data and roughly 90 million unique TCR sequences were included in an early release covering roughly 700 HLA-typed donors. Because of strong linkage in the cohort, roughly five DR-DQ haplotypes were treated as single units for association and clustering. A separate validation cohort of more than 100 different subjects was used in addition to the 666-subject first cohort. The study was designed to test whether signatures of past pathogen exposure could be identified by cataloging public T cell receptors. A later genetic analysis took genome-wide SNP genotypes for about three fifths of the roughly 700 donors and used that subset as a discovery cohort. Donor age, sex, ethnicity and CMV serostatus were collected together with the repertoire data. In an earlier analysis of roughly 600 of the donors, high-throughput TCR beta sequencing was used to judge whether each TCR beta V gene segment behaved as functional or pseudogenic. The genetic ancestry cluster associated with self-reported Caucasian donors included over 80% of the approximately 400 genotyped donors. The number of donors typed differed by locus, with about 629-640 for A, B, C, DRB1 and DQB1, 522 for DQA1, over 600 for DPA1, and some 440 for DPB1.

The method was the immunoSEQ multiplex PCR assay. For the multiplex PCR, a mixture combining 60 forward primers for TCR Vbeta segments and 13 reverse primers for TCR Jbeta segments was used. The CDR3 region of rearranged TCR beta genes was amplified from genomic DNA by a multiplex PCR assay. The amplified TCR beta libraries were sequenced on the Illumina HiSeq System as 87-base-pair reads. Per the original workflow: A later analysis counted about 76 million unique TCR beta chains across the 666 repertoires, and 10 million to 11 million of these chains were shared by at least two donors. Raw reads were error-corrected and collapsed into unique sequences by a nearest-neighbor algorithm in which closely related sequences were merged to remove PCR and sequencing errors. To assign V, D and J gene segments, CDR3 sequences were aligned to IMGT reference sequences. Each retained sequence needed at least a six-nucleotide match to both a V gene segment and a J gene segment. Rearrangements were classified as productive when the CDR3 lacked stop codons and remained in frame with V and J, and all other rearrangements were classified as non-productive. CDR3 was defined according to IMGT convention as the region running from the second conserved V-encoded cysteine to the conserved J-encoded phenylalanine. In an earlier analysis of approximately 500 of the donors, sequences lacking an unambiguous match to a single V gene segment were excluded. An earlier analysis of several hundred of the donors called V segments functional above 56.7% productive rearrangements and segregating when the between-donor standard deviation exceeded 5%. To diagnose cytomegalovirus status from the catalog of TCR beta chain sequences, a statistical classification framework was built. A later analysis assigned V and J genes by comparing TCR nucleotide sequences with IMGT/GENE-DB human TR gene sequences. Using the TCRdist pipeline, a later analysis assigned CDR3 sequences along with most-parsimonious VDJ recombination scenarios. In a later analysis, each TCR beta chain was defined by its CDR3 amino acid sequence together with its V-gene family, and reads without a unique V-gene family were excluded. To address suspected cross-contamination and a sequencing artifact, a later analysis removed 592 highly shared, low-generation-probability nucleotide sequences. For each public chain, a later analysis derived a clonal expansion index from normalized ranks of inferred template counts within each repertoire. A later analysis computed generation probabilities with a VDJ recombination model fitted to out-of-frame rearrangements, and checked the results against IGoR. In a later analysis, TCR-TCR, TCR-HLA and TCR-CMV co-occurrence was scored with hypergeometric tests, and a repertoire-size bias correction was applied to TCR pairs. In a later analysis, false discovery rates were estimated by permuting HLA or CMV assignments 20 times. A later analysis grouped co-occurring TCRs with DBSCAN, adding TCRdist sequence similarity when clustering within HLA-allele-positive subsets. Repertoires with fewer than 30,000 or more than 120,000 public chains, plus five repertoires with anomalous nucleotide sharing, were excluded from co-occurrence clustering. Held by TCRdb, this immuneACCESS table contains in-frame sequences only and omits some clones. Under half of the omission traces to an unresolved V gene where checked; the cause of the rest is unknown. The V and J calls and clone size are taken from that table; D and trimming were inferred from the DNA. In all, the sample holds 90,000 to 100,000 clones, and approximately 71% of those were seen once. The ten most abundant clones make up less than 8.5% of the sample.

In total, roughly 670 healthy bone marrow donors made up the cohort. At the time of sampling, all cohort members were nominally healthy, though unrecorded immune exposures were likely present. The donor was CMV seronegative and belonged to the group of approximately 320 seronegative cohort members. A peripheral blood sample was collected from each donor, and TCR beta sequencing was performed on peripheral blood mononuclear cells. The Qiagen DNeasy Blood Extraction Kit was used to extract genomic DNA from the blood cell samples. Measured from the cysteine to the phenylalanine, the CDR3 is 14 residues long. Of all the DNA, just the CDR3 is kept, 42 bases in frame from base 1. The trim is 1 base for V and 6 bases for J, with a gap of 12 bases between the germline ends. Via the germline V gene (reference sequence), CDR1 is LNHDA and CDR2 SQIVND. The study at large found these results: Because HLA typing was unavailable for some donors at each locus, only the typed subset was used in association tests. In a later analysis, most CMV-associated TCR beta chains were found to appear HLA-restricted, with HLA associations seemingly driven largely by CMV exposure. At a false discovery rate of 0.05, a later analysis linked 15,000 to 20,000 TCR beta sequences to specific HLA alleles. In both the original and validation cohorts, the classifier was reported to diagnose cytomegalovirus status with high specificity and sensitivity. A later analysis found that TCR association rates varied across HLA loci, with DRB1 alleles showing the most associated TCRs and HLA-C alleles the fewest. A few of the identified cytomegalovirus-associated TCR beta chains were confirmed in vitro to be specific for cytomegalovirus antigens. A group of highly shared sequence variants was considered likely to be a technical artifact of the sequencing pipeline. A later analysis found that HLA-associated TCR beta chains were more clonally expanded and had lower generation probabilities than equally common non-associated chains. The presence/absence analyses assumed that sequencing depth was roughly uniform across donors, and that assumption may not be true. Across donors, most TCR sequences were observed very rarely, whereas some public TCRs were present in many individuals. Correlated functional status among segregating V segments might be attributable to linkage disequilibrium, but an unknown experimental factor could not be ruled out. About 15 rarely observed V segments, including chromosome 9 orphons, were excluded from the earlier analysis of several hundred of the donors because counts were too low. Compared with the approximately 600-donor mean, donors in an Asian-associated ancestry cluster had fewer N-insertions in productive TCRs, according to a later genetic analysis. Immune exposure information for the cohort was limited to CMV serostatus. A later analysis reported that several top co-occurrence clusters appeared linked to parvovirus B19, influenza, CMV and Epstein-Barr virus. A later genetic analysis associated a missense DCLRE1C variant with V-gene and J-gene trimming of TCR beta chains, and an independent cohort replicated the association. An earlier analysis of approximately 600 of the donors showed that most TCR beta V segments appeared in productive rearrangements either about 87% or about 30% of the time, which broadly matched IMGT annotations. A further reported finding was that TCR beta sequences accurately predicted the HLA-A and HLA-B alleles for most subjects in the first cohort. When HLA alleles, especially DR and DQ, strongly co-occurred, TCR associations were difficult to assign to individual alleles. Because the 87-base-pair reads could not distinguish some IMGT-functional V segments, including TRBV6-2 and TRBV6-3, those segments were excluded. The cohort was sequenced for TCR beta chains only, and without alpha or paired-chain data the features that could be detected were limited. It was suggested by the authors that the approach could potentially be generalized to other disease states and immunological phenotypes. The study listed 164 TCR beta chains as associated with cytomegalovirus.

On this clone itself: Its specific antigen is unknown. Within one base of it there is no much larger clone, and no base qualities were kept.

Sequenced: PBMCs. Rearrangement joined TRBV19 to TRBJ1-1, and possibly TRBD1, on 5 matching bases. This receptor was identified in a female donor in good health and CMV-seronegative. The bases read TGTGCCAGTAGTATAGGGCAGGGTATCCCTGAAGCTTTCTTT. Protein translation: CASSIGQGIPEAFF.